The 25 T cell receptor beta chains listed next were all sequenced from one sample in a study of blood T cell repertoires in COVID-19. Generated by immunoSEQ multiplex PCR, the TCRdb table keeps only in-frame clones and is missing some. The sample includes some 98,000 clones, 80% to 90% of them seen just once. The sequenced sample consisted of peripheral blood. Receptors were obtained from a man in his sixties with acute or convalescent COVID-19.

This clone came up a few times. This chain uses TRBV28 with TRBJ1-2; TRBD1 agrees at 7 bases. Per germline, CDR1 MDHEN and CDR2 SYDVKM. The V gene end was trimmed by 2 bases and the J gene end by 3 bases; junction bases not matched to a gene: 3. CDR3 length: 14 residues. The CDR3 region has the DNA TGTGCCAGCAGTTTACTTACAGGGGACTATGGCTACACCTTC. It codes for CASSLLTGDYGYTF.

The gene calls are TRBV7-9 and TRBJ2-4, with 8 nucleotides matching TRBD1. This CDR3 region has 15 residues. Per germline, CDR1 SEHNR and CDR2 FQNEAQ (reference sequence). V lost 0 bases and J lost 7; bases outside the gene matches: 5. DNA of the CDR3: TGTGCCAGCAGCTTAGCGCGGACAGGGACGAACATTCAGTACTTC. Amino acids: CASSLARTGTNIQYF.

This chain links TRBV19 with TRBJ1-3; D perhaps matches TRBD1 (6 bases). This CDR3 region has 14 residues. The V end was cut by 4 bases, the J end by 4 bases, with 11 bases between. Germline CDR1 LNHDA, CDR2 SQIVND (reference sequence). DNA for the CDR3: TGTGCCAGTAGTAGGCGGACAGCGGGAAACACCATATATTTT. Translated: CASSRRTAGNTIYF. Variable domain in full (rest from reference TRBV19 and TRBJ1-3): DGGITQSPKYLFRKEGQNVTLSCEQNLNHDAMYWYRQDPGQGLRLIYYSQIVNDFQKGDIAEGYSVSREKKESFPLTVTSAQKNPTAFYLCASSRRTAGNTIYFGEGSWLTVV.

This rearrangement joins TRBV28 to TRBJ1-5, with no clear D. The CDR3 runs 14 residues. V gave up 11 bases and J gave up 0 bases, with 14 bases separating them. CDR1 is MDHEN and CDR2 is SYDVKM in the germline V gene. The CDR3 nucleotides are TGTGCCCTGCGGGCGGCGTATAGCAATCAGCCCCAGCATTTT. It translates to CALRAAYSNQPQHF.

In this sample, this clone turned up once. The chain combines TRBV6-4 with TRBJ2-3; 8 nucleotides agree with TRBD2. J lost 5 bases, V lost 5 bases, and 9 bases had no gene match. The germline V gene has CDR1 MRHNA and CDR2 SNTAGT. The length of the CDR3 is 15 residues. The CDR3 region is CASSPGGGPRDTQYF. CDR3 sequence (DNA): TGTGCCAGCAGTCCCGGGGGGGGCCCACGAGATACGCAGTATTTT.

The chain recombines TRBV2 with TRBJ1-1; no definite D call. This CDR3 has 14 residues. V gave up 7 bases and J gave up 1 base, with 13 bases separating them. Germline V gene sequence: CDR1 SNHLY, CDR2 FYNNEI. DNA for the CDR3: TGTGCCAGCATCTACAGTGAAAAGAACACTGAAGCTTTCTTT. It encodes CASIYSEKNTEAFF.

This clone was seen only once. The rearrangement links TRBV5-1 to TRBJ2-3, with D possibly matching TRBD1 (5 bases). This CDR3 is 15 amino acids long. Trimming shortened V by 0 bases and J by 3 bases, and 11 bases separated the two germline ends. Germline V lookup: CDR1 SGHRS, CDR2 YFSETQ. As DNA, the CDR3 is TGCGCCAGCAGCTTGGCTGCAGGGATAACAGATACGCAGTATTTT. This encodes CASSLAAGITDTQYF. Full variable domain (missing parts from reference TRBV5-1 and TRBJ2-3): KAGVTQTPRYLIKTRGQQVTLSCSPISGHRSVSWYQQTPGQGLQFLFEYFSETQRNKGNFPGRFSGRQFSNSRSEMNVSTLELGDSALYLCASSLAAGITDTQYFGPGTRLTVL.

This sequence joins TRBV6-5 and TRBJ1-5, with D tentatively TRBD1 (5 bases). Germline V CDR1 and CDR2: MNHEY, SVGAGI. Trimming shortened V by 7 bases and J by 5 bases, and 9 bases separated the two germline ends. This CDR3 contains 12 residues. CDR3 nucleotide sequence: TGTGCCAGCACTCCAGGGTATCAGCCCCAGCATTTT. Translated: CASTPGYQPQHF.

V usage is TRBV4-2 and J usage is TRBJ2-1; the match to TRBD2 covers 7 bases. The CDR3 spans 14 residues. V was clipped by 9 bases and J by 3 bases; unmatched bases: 8. The germline gives CDR1 LGHNA, CDR2 YNFKEQ. The CDR3, as DNA: TGTGCCAGTGGGAGCGGGGCAGACTACAATGAGCAGTTCTTC. It is translated as CASGSGADYNEQFF.

V usage is TRBV19 and J usage is TRBJ1-5; perhaps TRBD1 as D (6 bases). CDR1 and CDR2 (germline): LNHDA, SQIVND (reference sequence). Trimming removed 7 bases from V and 0 bases from J, with 19 bases in between. The length of the CDR3 is 17 residues. The CDR3, as DNA: TGTGCCAGTACCATTTGGGGGGGGGCGAATAGCAATCAGCCCCAGCATTTT. Amino acids: CASTIWGGANSNQPQHF.

The chain recombines TRBV6-1 with TRBJ2-7; perhaps TRBD2 as D (5 bases). CDR1 and CDR2 (germline): MNHNS, SASEGT. The V end lost 8 bases, the J end lost 5 bases, and 13 bases lay between the germline ends. This CDR3 spans 12 amino acids. CDR3 residues: CASGERRNEQYV. The CDR3, as DNA: TGTGCCAGCGGGGAGCGCCGGAACGAGCAGTACGTC.

This sequence joins TRBV7-9 and TRBJ1-4; no clear D gene. Between the trimmed V and J ends, which lost 3 bases and 7 bases, there was a span of 21 bases. Germline CDR1 and CDR2: SEHNR and FQNEAQ (reference sequence). The CDR3 is 17 residues long. This CDR3 reads CASSFGRRGVTSEKLFF. The CDR3 DNA reads as TGTGCCAGCAGCTTCGGACGTCGCGGGGTAACGAGTGAAAAACTGTTTTTT.

This clone was seen a handful of times. The chain joins TRBV5-1 to TRBJ2-1; maybe TRBD2 (5 bases). The CDR3 runs 15 residues. V gave up 1 base and J gave up 9 bases, with 17 bases separating them. Per the germline V gene, CDR1 is SGHRS and CDR2 is YFSETQ. CDR3 amino acids: CASSLSPDSRREQFF. As DNA, the CDR3 is TGCGCCAGCAGCTTGTCACCGGACTCCCGCCGTGAGCAGTTCTTC.

This chain uses TRBV10-3 with TRBJ2-1; 16 bases agree with TRBD2. This CDR3 comprises 18 residues. Looked up from germline, CDR1 is ENHRY and CDR2 is SYGVKD. The junction had 9 bases not matched to a gene; V was cut back by 6 bases and J by 4 bases. CDR3 amino acids: CAIRAGLAGGQGYNEQFF. The CDR3 DNA reads TGTGCCATCAGAGCGGGACTAGCGGGGGGGCAGGGGTACAATGAGCAGTTCTTC.

The V gene is TRBV7-3, the J gene TRBJ2-5; TRBD2 agrees at 7 bases. V trimming: 5 bases; J trimming: 1 base; junction bases outside the gene matches: 7. The V gene's germline CDR1 is SGHTA and CDR2 FQGTGA. This CDR3 is built from 15 residues. In nucleotides, the CDR3 is TGTGCCAGCAGCCCCCAGCGGGGCCCCCAAGAGACCCAGTACTTC. Translated: CASSPQRGPQETQYF.

The rearrangement uses TRBV7-2 and TRBJ1-1; 9 bases agree with TRBD1. The length of the CDR3 is 15 residues. The germline gives CDR1 SGHTA, CDR2 FQGNSA. V lost 4 bases to trimming and J lost 5 bases; unmatched junction nucleotides: 8. This CDR3 is CASSSDRGWGTEAFF. The CDR3 nucleotides are TGTGCCAGCAGCTCCGACAGGGGGTGGGGTACTGAAGCTTTCTTT.

The chain is built from TRBV6-6 and TRBJ1-1, with D tentatively TRBD1 (6 bases). The germline gives CDR1 MNHNY, CDR2 SVGAGI (reference sequence). CDR3 length: 16 residues. The germline V and J ends were trimmed by 8 bases and 1 base, with 20 bases remaining between them. The CDR3 sequence is CASGGAQVQRNTEAFF. CDR3 sequence (DNA): TGTGCCAGCGGGGGGGCGCAGGTTCAGCGGAACACTGAAGCTTTCTTT.

The chain uses TRBV4-2 and TRBJ2-5; 9 bases agree with TRBD1. Germline-derived CDR1 and CDR2 are LGHNA and YNFKEQ. V dropped 4 bases and J dropped 5; count of bases not matched to a gene: 14. This CDR3 comprises 17 residues. CDR3 in DNA: TGTGCCAGCAGCCTCCTGCCCCAGACAGGGGGGAGGGAGACCCAGTACTTC. The encoded protein is CASSLLPQTGGRETQYF.

This sequence joins TRBV6-2 or TRBV6-3 and TRBJ2-2, with TRBD1 as a possible D gene (5 bases). From germline, CDR1 is MNHEY and CDR2 SVGEGT. The length of the CDR3 is 13 residues. V lost 6 bases and J 3 bases, leaving 8 bases between the germline ends. The CDR3 reads CASSDSYTGELFF. The CDR3 DNA reads as TGTGCCAGCAGCGACAGTTACACCGGGGAGCTGTTTTTT.

The chain couples TRBV2 to TRBJ1-2; the match to TRBD1 covers 7 bases. CDR1 is SNHLY, CDR2 FYNNEI, per germline. This CDR3 is 14 amino acids long. J lost 1 base, V lost 5 bases, and 4 bases had no gene match. The CDR3 nucleotides read TGTGCCAGCAGTAAGGGGGCTGGTAACTATGGCTACACCTTC. Translated, it gives CASSKGAGNYGYTF.

This clone was seen just once. The J gene is TRBJ1-2, the V gene TRBV6-4; tentative D call: TRBD1 (5 bases). CDR3 length: 16 residues. The V end was cut by 3 bases, the J end by 1 base, with 15 bases between. The germline CDR1 and CDR2 sequences are MRHNA and SNTAGT. The CDR3 DNA is TGTGCCAGCAGTGAAAGGGGAACAGGACATAACTATGGCTACACCTTC. This gives the protein CASSERGTGHNYGYTF.

The chain couples TRBV12-3 or TRBV12-4 to TRBJ1-2; 8 bases line up with TRBD1. CDR3 length: 13 amino acids. With V trimmed by 6 bases and J by 10 bases, 10 bases remained unmatched. CDR3 sequence: CASRPGQGHAYTF. Here the CDR3 DNA reads TGTGCCAGCAGACCCGGACAGGGTCATGCCTACACCTTC.

CDR3 DNA sequence: TGTGCCAGCAGCTTGGGACTAGTTGAGGGAGAGACCCAGTACTTC. This sequence encodes CASSLGLVEGETQYF. This chain uses TRBV7-6 with TRBJ2-5; 8 bases match TRBD2. CDR3 size: 15 residues. Trimming took 3 bases from V and 4 from J; bases not matched to a gene: 7. The germline CDR1 and CDR2 sequences are SGHVS and FNYEAQ.

The chain links TRBV27 to TRBJ2-1; 13 positions match TRBD2. CDR1 MNHEY and CDR2 SMNVEV come from the germline V gene (reference sequence). There are 16 residues in the CDR3. With 5 bases clipped from V and 9 bases from J, the junction kept 10 bases outside the gene matches. CDR3 DNA sequence: TGTGCCAGCAGTAAAACGACTAGCGGGGGGCGGGGTGAGCAGTTCTTC. It specifies CASSKTTSGGRGEQFF.

This clone was observed a handful of times. This chain connects TRBV19 to TRBJ1-2; D is unclear. The CDR3 sequence is 14 residues long. V lost 5 bases and J lost 7, with 17 bases in between. Per the germline V gene, CDR1 is LNHDA and CDR2 is SQIVND (reference sequence). CDR3 coding DNA: TGTGCCAGTAGTCCGCGGATTGGTGATCTTGGCTACACCTTC. Protein product: CASSPRIGDLGYTF.